The next 17 T cell receptor beta chains were all read from a single sample in a study of blood T cells in healthy people across ages. Primers used in a second PCR of roughly 6 to 11 cycles were a sample-barcoded 5' primer and a J-beta primer mix. One entry per CDR3 protein results from TCRdb running MiXCR on the 5' RACE reads. The sample has hundreds of thousands of distinct CDR3 sequences, roughly three fifths seen once; the top ten hold around a quarter. Sequences were obtained from blood. All receptors derive from a man in his forties or fifties in good health.

The chain employs TRBV20-1 and TRBJ2-1; D assignment may be TRBD1 or TRBD2 (5 bases each). Germline values: CDR1 DFQATT, CDR2 SNEGSKA (reference sequence). The V end was cut by 2 bases, the J end by 7 bases, with 15 bases between. CDR3 length equals 14 residues. The CDR3 spells CSARSEGWGNEQFF. Here the CDR3 DNA reads TGCAGTGCTAGATCAGAAGGTTGGGGGAATGAGCAGTTCTTC.

Turning to this clonotype: The junction departs from the called germline gene at one end, perhaps through a read error. V is TRBV7-2 and J is TRBJ2-5; TRBD2 aligns across 7 bases. Germline CDR1 is SGHTA and CDR2 is FQGNSA. This CDR3 has 16 residues. CDR3 nucleotides: TGTGCCGGCAGCTTATCCCGGCCGGGAGGAGCGGAGACCCAGTACTTC. Protein: CAGSLSRPGGAETQYF.

The sample holds many counts of this clonotype. The chain uses TRBV7-6 and TRBJ1-5, with TRBD1 matching 7 bases. This CDR3 has 18 amino acids. Unmatched junction bases numbered 13, after V lost 5 bases and J lost 0 bases. The germline V gene encodes CDR1 SGHVS and CDR2 FNYEAQ. The CDR3 protein is CASSPSSGQAYSNQPQHF. CDR3 in DNA: TGTGCCAGCAGCCCCAGTTCAGGACAGGCCTATAGCAATCAGCCCCAGCATTTT. The full variable domain, in which reference TRBV7-6 and TRBJ1-5 provide the parts outside the CDR3, is GAGVSQSPRYKVTKRGQDVALRCDPISGHVSLYWYRQALGQGPEFLTYFNYEAQQDKSGLPNDRFSAERPEGSISTLTIQRTEQRDSAMYRCASSPSSGQAYSNQPQHFGDGTRLSIL.

The V gene is TRBV20-1, the J gene TRBJ2-3; 8 nucleotides align to TRBD2. V lost 6 bases, J lost 1 base, and 6 bases stayed unmatched. Germline V gene lookup returns CDR1 DFQATT and CDR2 SNEGSKA (reference sequence). The CDR3 has 14 amino acids. The CDR3 sequence is CSAGPGGGTDTQYF. The CDR3 nucleotides read TGCAGTGCCGGACCCGGGGGGGGCACAGATACGCAGTATTTT.

The rearrangement links TRBV24-1 to TRBJ2-5; D is unclear. The J call may be wrong; the DNA end is better matched by TRBJ2-7. Germline lookup yields CDR1 KGHDR and CDR2 SFDVKD. CDR3 length equals 13 residues. This chain's CDR3 is CATSDSTEYEQYF. The CDR3 coding sequence is TGTGCCACCAGTGATTCCACCGAATACGAGCAGTACTTC.

V gene TRBV29-1 combines with J gene TRBJ1-2, with a weak D call TRBD1 (5 bases). The CDR3 runs to 12 residues. Germline CDR1 reads SQVTM; CDR2 reads ANQGSEA. V dropped 6 bases and J dropped 3 bases, with 11 bases sitting between them. CDR3 nucleotide sequence: TGCAGCGTCTCCGGGACGGACTATGGCTACACCTTC. Protein product: CSVSGTDYGYTF.

The chain couples TRBV5-1 to TRBJ1-2, with TRBD1 matching 11 bases. The trim removed 1 base at V and 6 bases at J, leaving 8 bases unmatched. This CDR3 is 16 amino acids long. Per germline, CDR1 SGHRS and CDR2 YFSETQ. The CDR3 nucleotides read TGCGCCAGCAGCTTGTCGACAGGACAGGGGGCAGATGGCTACACCTTC. Translating gives CASSLSTGQGADGYTF.

The chain carries TRBV5-1 and TRBJ2-1; D is unresolved. CDR1 and CDR2 from the germline V gene are SGHRS and YFSETQ. This CDR3 spans 13 amino acids. Trimming cost V 1 base and J 4 bases, with 6 bases left between them. The DNA of the CDR3 is TGCGCCAGCAGCTTGTCCCAGTACAATGAGCAGTTCTTC. This sequence encodes CASSLSQYNEQFF.

V is TRBV4-1 and J is TRBJ1-5; TRBD1 matches 7 bases. J gave up 5 bases and V 3 bases, and 4 bases lay outside the gene matches. Germline V CDR1 and CDR2: MGHRA, YSYEKL. CDR3 length equals 14 residues. Written as DNA, the CDR3 is TGCGCCAGCAGCCATGACAGGGCCGATCAGCCCCAGCATTTT. It yields the protein CASSHDRADQPQHF.

Note on this clonotype: This may be a read error, as it is one base from a much larger clone. The chain couples TRBV4-3 to TRBJ2-1; the D gene is possibly TRBD1 (5 bases). CDR3 length equals 16 residues. CDR1 and CDR2 (germline): LGHNA, YSLEER. Trimming removed 1 base at V and 8 bases at J, with 18 bases between. CDR3 in DNA: TGCGCCAGCAGCCAAGGGGGTGGGCGAAAAGGGGATGAGCAGTTCTTC. As protein: CASSQGGGRKGDEQFF.

In DNA, the CDR3 is TGTGCCAGCAGCTTAGGGGGCCCGCCTGGGGATACGCAGTATTTT. As protein: CASSLGGPPGDTQYF. The chain combines TRBV11-3 with TRBJ2-3; tentative D call: TRBD1 (5 bases). Trimming pared 1 base from V and 6 bases from J, leaving 14 bases between. From germline, CDR1 is SGHNT and CDR2 YENEEA. The CDR3 contains 15 residues.

CDR3 region: CASRSPGQGDEKLFF. Here the CDR3 DNA reads TGTGCCAGCAGGTCCCCGGGACAGGGGGATGAAAAACTGTTTTTT. The gene calls are TRBV6-6 and TRBJ1-4; the match to TRBD1 covers 11 bases. The J segment lost 6 bases and the V segment lost 6 bases, leaving 6 bases of the junction unmatched. The CDR3 covers 15 residues. The germline CDR1 and CDR2 sequences are MNHNY and SVGAGI (reference sequence).

The chain carries TRBV7-2 and TRBJ2-1, with D uncertain. The V gene's germline CDR1 is SGHTA and CDR2 FQGNSA. This CDR3 region has 13 residues. Trimming removed 4 bases from V and 7 bases from J, with 11 bases in between. The CDR3 nucleotides read TGTGCCAGCAGCTACCAGACCAATAATGAGCAGTTCTTC. Its translation is CASSYQTNNEQFF.

This clonotype was recorded a few times. V is TRBV6-5 and J is TRBJ2-5; 8 bases fit TRBD2. J lost 2 bases, V lost 6 bases, and 11 bases had no gene match. CDR1 is MNHEY, CDR2 SVGAGI, per germline. This CDR3 spans 16 amino acids. The CDR3 region is CASSLTALAEQETQYF. The CDR3 bases are TGTGCCAGCAGCCTTACGGCACTAGCGGAGCAAGAGACCCAGTACTTC.

This clonotype was recorded only once. The chain uses TRBV24-1 and TRBJ1-1; no definite D call. CDR1 and CDR2 from the germline V gene are KGHDR and SFDVKD. V lost 9 bases to trimming and J lost 5 bases, with 9 bases between them. The CDR3 runs to 11 residues. CDR3 coding DNA: TGTGCCACCCGTTTCGGAACTGAAGCTTTCTTT. The encoded protein is CATRFGTEAFF.

The V gene is TRBV2, the J gene TRBJ2-5, with D hard to call. The CDR3 has 13 residues. V lost 8 bases and J 1 base, leaving 11 bases between the germline ends. Germline CDR1 SNHLY, CDR2 FYNNEI. The CDR3 DNA follows: TGTGCCAGCCCGCTAGGGTCCCAAGAGACCCAGTACTTC. This sequence encodes CASPLGSQETQYF.

V gene TRBV6-5 combines with J gene TRBJ2-4; D possibly corresponds to TRBD2 (6 bases). Germline values: CDR1 MNHEY, CDR2 SVGAGI. This CDR3 contains 13 residues. V lost 8 bases to trimming and J lost 4 bases, with 12 bases between them. CDR3 sequence (DNA): TGTGCCAGCCGGACCGGGACTAAAAACATTCAGTACTTC. Translated, it gives CASRTGTKNIQYF.